This T cell receptor beta chain is from a study of blood T cell repertoires in COVID-19. Study in general: Acute and convalescent COVID-19 specimens originated in the United States, Italy and Spain.

Study processing details: Estimation of nucleated cell counts was performed using reference gene primer amplification. Here immunoSEQ multiplex PCR was the method, and the copy in TCRdb shows in-frame clones only, minus some. V, J and clone size reflect that table, while D and trimming were determined from the DNA. The table records 65,000 to 100,000 clones, 80% to 90% of them present only once. Sample: peripheral blood. This clonotype was sampled from a man in his forties or fifties with acute or convalescent COVID-19.

As DNA, the CDR3 is TGTGCCAGCAGCCAGGTACCCGATCGGGGGGGCGACATTCAGTACTTC. Its translation: CASSQVPDRGGDIQYF. The chain has TRBV3-1 (or the pseudogene TRBV3-2) and TRBJ2-4, with TRBD2 matching 8 bases. The CDR3 is 16 residues long. J lost 8 bases, V lost 3 bases, and 12 bases had no gene match. Germline V gene data show CDR1 as LGHDT and CDR2 as YNNKEL (reference sequence).